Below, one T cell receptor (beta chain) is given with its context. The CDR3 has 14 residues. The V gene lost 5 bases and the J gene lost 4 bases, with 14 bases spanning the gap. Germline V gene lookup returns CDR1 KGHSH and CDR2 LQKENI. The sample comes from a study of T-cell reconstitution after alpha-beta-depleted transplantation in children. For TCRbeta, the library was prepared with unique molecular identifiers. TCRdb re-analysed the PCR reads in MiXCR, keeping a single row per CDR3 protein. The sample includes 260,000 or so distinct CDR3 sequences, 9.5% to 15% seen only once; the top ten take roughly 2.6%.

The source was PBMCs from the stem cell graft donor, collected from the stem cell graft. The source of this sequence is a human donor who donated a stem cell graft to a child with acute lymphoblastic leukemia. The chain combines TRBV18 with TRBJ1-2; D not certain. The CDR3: CASSIEDVVYGYTF. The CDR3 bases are TGTGCCAGCTCAATCGAGGATGTCGTCTATGGCTACACCTTC.